This T cell receptor (beta chain) was identified in a study of OX40 agonist ivuxolimab in advanced cancers. Libraries were prepared by immunoSEQ multiplex PCR; TCRdb keeps only in-frame clonotypes and omits some of them. Among some 48,000 clones listed, around 87% were seen once. On this clone: Its specificity is unknown.

Broader study findings: The work left the antigen specificity of expanded peripheral T cells undetermined. The CD4+ and CD8+ T cells in the blood had expanded clonally by week 6 at 0.1 to 3.0 mg/kg.

This CDR3 is built from 14 residues. The source material was CD4+ or CD8+ T cells sorted from blood, sampled in a trial of the OX40 agonist ivuxolimab. The chain employs TRBV21-1 and TRBJ1-5. TRBV21-1 is labeled a pseudogene. The receptor comes from an adult with an advanced solid tumor such as melanoma, head and neck, liver or kidney cancer. The CDR3 region is CASSKVGCNQPQHF. The CDR3 DNA reads TGTGCCAGCAGCAAAGTAGGGTGCAATCAGCCCCAGCATTTT.